The TCR beta chain described here comes from a study of Graves' ophthalmopathy and Graves' hyperthyroidism. Study observations and caveats: The model's ophthalmopathy progression predictions had more than 55% sensitivity and 72% to 75% specificity.

As for this clonotype: Its antigen is as yet unknown.

Trimming took 5 bases from V and 0 from J, leaving 8 bases between them. CDR3 length: 13 amino acids. Germline CDR1 and CDR2: DFQATT and SNEGSKA (reference sequence). Investigators amplified TCR beta CDR3 regions from RNA transcripts. HTBI-primed first-round RT-PCR preceded second-round multiplex PCR. TCRdb fed the multiplex PCR reads into MiXCR, producing one record per CDR3 protein. The sample shows a few hundred thousand distinct CDR3 sequences, about 35% of them seen only once. The chain combines TRBV20-1 with TRBJ1-5; no clear D. The TCR sequence derives from an adult man with Graves' hyperthyroidism. Sequences were obtained from peripheral blood or thyroid tissue (not recorded which). The CDR3 region has the DNA TGCAGTGCTGGTATATATAGCAATCAGCCCCAGCATTTT. Translated: CSAGIYSNQPQHF.